Listed here are 30 T cell receptor beta chains from one sample, sequenced in a study of naive and memory T cell subsets. An equimolar mix of two oligonucleotides served as the beta constant-region primer for TRBC1 and TRBC2. TCRdb reanalysed the UMI-ligation and nested PCR reads using MiXCR and keeps one entry per CDR3 protein. The repertoire holds roughly 140,000 distinct CDR3 sequences, over 15% seen once, with approximately 0.13% in the top ten. Source material: naive CD4+ T cells from blood. The source is a human donor in good health.

The genes are TRBV3-1 and TRBJ2-3, with TRBD1 identical over 7 bases. The CDR3 runs to 15 residues. Germline CDR1 is LGHDT and CDR2 is YNNKEL (reference sequence). V lost 4 bases, J lost 1 base, and 5 bases stayed unmatched. The CDR3 nucleotides read TGTGCCAGCAGCCTTCTTACAGGGGGCACAGATACGCAGTATTTT. Its protein is CASSLLTGGTDTQYF.

This clonotype was seen a few times. One end of the junction is discordant with germline, which a read error may explain. The chain links TRBV18 to TRBJ2-2; tentative D call: TRBD2 (5 bases). The CDR3 is 17 amino acids. CDR1 and CDR2 (germline): KGHSH, LQKENI. CDR3 DNA sequence: TGTGCCAGCTCCCCACCGGAAGGGCGGGCACACACCGGGGAGCTGTTTTTT. This translates into CASSPPEGRAHTGELFF.

The chain combines TRBV19 with TRBJ1-5; D ambiguous. The CDR3 loop spans 14 amino acids. CDR1 is LNHDA and CDR2 is SQIVND in the germline V gene (reference sequence). V lost 7 bases and J lost 0, with 10 bases in between. CDR3: CASMFRVSNQPQHF. CDR3 bases: TGTGCCAGTATGTTCCGGGTTAGCAATCAGCCCCAGCATTTT. Drawing the rest from reference TRBV19 and TRBJ1-5, the complete variable domain is DGGITQSPKYLFRKEGQNVTLSCEQNLNHDAMYWYRQDPGQGLRLIYYSQIVNDFQKGDIAEGYSVSREKKESFPLTVTSAQKNPTAFYLCASMFRVSNQPQHFGDGTRLSIL.

V usage is TRBV20-1 and J usage is TRBJ2-7, with D possibly TRBD2 on 6 matching bases. V lost 6 bases and J lost 0, with 18 bases in between. Per germline, CDR1 DFQATT and CDR2 SNEGSKA (reference sequence). The CDR3 has 15 amino acids. The CDR3 region is CSAGQAGSYSYEQYF. In nucleotides, the CDR3 is TGCAGTGCAGGGCAGGCGGGAAGCTACTCCTACGAGCAGTACTTC.

This clonotype was picked up a small number of times. The J gene is TRBJ2-7, the V gene TRBV5-1; 9 bases are a match to TRBD1. With 4 bases clipped from V and 3 bases from J, the junction kept 5 bases outside the gene matches. The CDR3 runs to 14 residues. CDR1 and CDR2 from the germline V gene are SGHRS and YFSETQ. The CDR3 DNA follows: TGCGCCAGCAGCCCGACGACAGGGGGCTACGAGCAGTACTTC. Its protein product is CASSPTTGGYEQYF.

This clonotype has just a few counts. This rearrangement joins TRBV3-1 to TRBJ1-1; D is uncertain. The CDR3 loop spans 14 amino acids. The V gene's germline CDR1 is LGHDT and CDR2 YNNKEL (reference sequence). V was shortened by 1 base and J by 2 bases, with 8 bases between the two germline ends. Here the CDR3 reads CASSQGGSNTEAFF. CDR3 DNA sequence: TGTGCCAGCAGCCAAGGGGGATCAAACACTGAAGCTTTCTTT.

This clonotype has only a few counts. V gene TRBV18 combines with J gene TRBJ2-5, with TRBD2 matching 10 bases. The germline V gene encodes CDR1 KGHSH and CDR2 LQKENI. V gave up 7 bases and J gave up 2 bases; unmatched junction bases: 4. The CDR3 is 14 residues long. In DNA, the CDR3 is TGTGCCAGCTGTCCTAGCGGGAGTCAAGAGACCCAGTACTTC. This sequence encodes CASCPSGSQETQYF.

This clonotype turned up a few times. The chain is built from TRBV5-5 and TRBJ2-7; possibly TRBD2 for D (5 bases). The length of the CDR3 is 14 residues. CDR1 SGHKS and CDR2 YYEKEE come from the germline V gene (reference sequence). V dropped 4 bases and J dropped 5 bases, with 16 bases sitting between them. The CDR3 region has the DNA TGTGCCAGCAGCCTGGTTCTGGGAGTTCACGAGCAGTACTTC. Translation gives CASSLVLGVHEQYF.

This clonotype appeared a few times. This chain connects TRBV6-5 to TRBJ1-1; 7 bases are shared with TRBD1. Trimming cost V 6 bases and J 10 bases; bases outside gene matches: 11. The CDR3 consists of 13 residues. Germline CDR1 is MNHEY and CDR2 is SVGAGI. CDR3 sequence reads: CASSRTGQEGAFF. The CDR3, as DNA: TGTGCCAGCAGCCGGACAGGTCAAGAAGGAGCTTTCTTT.

The DNA for the CDR3 is TGTGCCAGCAGCATCGGGAGTAGGGGAGAGACCCAGTACTTC. Translated, it gives CASSIGSRGETQYF. J is TRBJ2-5 and V is TRBV7-2; the D gene is possibly TRBD2 (6 bases). The CDR3 consists of 14 residues. Germline V gives CDR1 SGHTA, CDR2 FQGNSA. V was shortened by 5 bases and J by 4 bases, with 14 bases between the two germline ends.

This chain links TRBV6-5 with TRBJ2-2; 11 bases line up with TRBD1. The V gene end was trimmed by 4 bases and the J gene end by 3 bases; junction bases not matched to a gene: 4. Germline-derived CDR1 and CDR2 are MNHEY and SVGAGI. The CDR3 sequence is 16 residues long. CDR3 amino acids: CASSSGTGGDTGELFF. The CDR3 nucleotides are TGTGCCAGCAGTTCCGGGACAGGGGGGGACACCGGGGAGCTGTTTTTT.

The rearrangement joins TRBV29-1 to TRBJ2-5, with TRBD2 as a possible D gene (6 bases). CDR1 is SQVTM and CDR2 is ANQGSEA in the germline V gene. This CDR3 is 12 amino acids long. V was clipped by 7 bases and J by 3 bases, with 12 bases between them. The CDR3 reads CSAGTLEETQYF. DNA of the CDR3: TGCAGCGCCGGGACTCTTGAAGAGACCCAGTACTTC.

In its sample, this clonotype was seen a few times. CDR3 loop: CASNPDRGSYEQYF. For the CDR3, the DNA is TGTGCCAGCAACCCCGACAGGGGATCTTACGAGCAGTACTTC. The V call is TRBV27, the J call TRBJ2-7, with 8 positions matching TRBD1. The CDR3 extends over 14 amino acids. V lost 7 bases to trimming and J lost 4 bases; unmatched junction nucleotides: 9. Germline-derived CDR1 and CDR2 are MNHEY and SMNVEV (reference sequence).

The CDR3 DNA is TGTGCCAGCAGCGCCCGAGGAGGGGGTCAGCCCCAGCATTTT. It is translated as CASSARGGGQPQHF. The rearrangement joins TRBV7-2 to TRBJ1-5, with D possibly being TRBD1 (6 bases). Trimming removed 5 bases from V and 6 bases from J, with 14 bases in between. Germline CDR1 and CDR2: SGHTA and FQGNSA. The CDR3 loop spans 14 amino acids.

In this sample, this clonotype turned up a few times. The chain employs TRBV11-2 and TRBJ1-2; weak D call: TRBD1 (5 bases). The CDR3 loop spans 13 amino acids. Germline loops: CDR1 SGHAT, CDR2 FQNNGV. Deletions cut 8 bases from V and 4 bases from J, with 14 bases between. The CDR3 here is CASRDGGVYGYTF. The CDR3 DNA reads TGTGCCAGCCGGGACGGGGGGGTCTATGGCTACACCTTC.

The chain links TRBV18 to TRBJ2-1; no clear D gene. Trimming left V 6 bases short and J 2 bases short, with 11 bases between. The CDR3 contains 14 residues. CDR1 is KGHSH and CDR2 is LQKENI in the germline V gene. The CDR3 nucleotides are TGTGCCAGCTCTCTGGCCCCGGCCTACAATGAGCAGTTCTTC. This sequence encodes CASSLAPAYNEQFF.

The chain joins TRBV5-1 to TRBJ2-7; possible D gene TRBD2, 5 bases. Trimming pared 3 bases from V and 7 bases from J, leaving 17 bases between. Germline CDR1 is SGHRS and CDR2 is YFSETQ. The CDR3 consists of 14 residues. CDR3 sequence: CASSSGMEIQEQYF. The CDR3 nucleotides are TGCGCCAGCAGCTCGGGGATGGAGATCCAGGAGCAGTACTTC.

The genes are TRBV28 and TRBJ2-7; perhaps TRBD1 as D (6 bases). This CDR3 region has 13 residues. Germline values: CDR1 MDHEN, CDR2 SYDVKM. Trimming left V 5 bases short and J 6 bases short, with 14 bases between. The CDR3 loop is CASSPDSRSEQYF. CDR3 sequence (DNA): TGTGCCAGCAGTCCGGACAGTAGGAGCGAGCAGTACTTC.

The J gene is TRBJ2-7, the V gene TRBV29-1; the D gene is possibly TRBD2 (6 bases). This CDR3 is built from 15 residues. Germline V CDR1 and CDR2: SQVTM, ANQGSEA. Deletions cut 4 bases from V and 0 bases from J, with 16 bases between. CDR3 bases: TGCAGCGTTGGAGTCGGGACTTCCAGCTCCTACGAGCAGTACTTC. Encoded protein: CSVGVGTSSSYEQYF.

This clonotype came up many times. This sequence joins TRBV7-2 and TRBJ1-1; D is ambiguous. Germline CDR1 SGHTA, CDR2 FQGNSA. The CDR3 loop spans 14 amino acids. Trimming took 0 bases from V and 6 from J, leaving 11 bases between them. The CDR3 is CASSLAVSGPEAFF. CDR3 coding DNA: TGTGCCAGCAGCTTAGCGGTGTCAGGCCCTGAAGCTTTCTTT. The full variable domain, with the rest looked up from reference TRBV7-2 and TRBJ1-1, is GAGVSQSPSNKVTEKGKDVELRCDPISGHTALYWYRQSLGQGLEFLIYFQGNSAPDKSGLPSDRFSAERTGGSVSTLTIQRTQQEDSAVYLCASSLAVSGPEAFFGQGTRLTVV.

This clonotype was seen a handful of times. The chain uses TRBV12-3 or TRBV12-4 and TRBJ2-2, with 9 bases fitting TRBD2. This CDR3 has 14 residues. The J segment lost 3 bases and the V segment lost 6 bases, leaving 2 bases of the junction unmatched. Written as DNA, the CDR3 is TGTGCCAGCAGGGGACTAGCAGACACCGGGGAGCTGTTTTTT. Its protein is CASRGLADTGELFF.

The chain has TRBV2 and TRBJ2-1, with D hard to call. The CDR3 contains 15 residues. From germline, CDR1 is SNHLY and CDR2 FYNNEI. V lost 3 bases and J 0 bases, leaving 9 bases between the germline ends. This CDR3 is CASSDERISYNEQFF. CDR3 nucleotide sequence: TGTGCCAGCAGTGACGAGCGCATCTCCTACAATGAGCAGTTCTTC.

In its sample, this clonotype was seen many times. CDR3 sequence: CATSGGETQYF. CDR3 DNA: TGTGCCACCAGTGGGGGGGAGACCCAGTACTTC. The chain uses TRBV24-1 and TRBJ2-5; D is possibly TRBD1 or TRBD2 (5 bases each). Germline CDR1 and CDR2: KGHDR and SFDVKD. With 5 bases removed from V and 5 bases from J, the gap between germline ends came to 5 bases. This CDR3 region has 11 residues.

The rearrangement uses TRBV6-2 or TRBV6-3 and TRBJ2-5; 7 bases agree with TRBD2. CDR3 length: 13 amino acids. CDR1 and CDR2 from the germline V gene are MNHEY and SVGEGT. The V gene end was trimmed by 3 bases and the J gene end by 4 bases; junction bases not matched to a gene: 2. The CDR3 region is CASSYIAGETQYF. CDR3 sequence (DNA): TGTGCCAGCAGTTATATAGCGGGAGAGACCCAGTACTTC.

This clonotype was observed a handful of times. The CDR3 DNA reads as TGTGCCAGCAGCTTCGAACTAGCGGGAGGAGCGCAGTATTTT. The encoded protein is CASSFELAGGAQYF. The chain joins TRBV11-2 to TRBJ2-3; 12 positions agree with TRBD2. The J segment lost 10 bases and the V segment lost 3 bases, leaving 5 bases of the junction unmatched. The CDR3 runs to 14 residues. In germline, CDR1 is SGHAT, CDR2 FQNNGV.

The J gene is TRBJ1-6, the V gene TRBV12-3 or TRBV12-4, with TRBD1 as a possible D gene (5 bases). The CDR3 loop spans 15 amino acids. The ends were cut back, 6 bases at V and 1 base at J, with 10 bases in the middle. The CDR3 DNA reads TGTGCCAGCAGCCCCCGACAGTCCTATAATTCACCCCTCCACTTT. Amino acid sequence: CASSPRQSYNSPLHF.

This clonotype was seen only a few times. This chain uses TRBV30 with TRBJ1-5; 8 nucleotides line up with TRBD1. The CDR3 length is 14 residues. CDR1 and CDR2 (germline): GTSNPN, SVGIG (reference sequence). J gave up 5 bases and V 4 bases, and 7 bases lay outside the gene matches. The CDR3 DNA is TGTGCCTGGACTAGGACAGGGTGGGATCAGCCCCAGCATTTT. Translating it yields CAWTRTGWDQPQHF.

This clonotype was found once. This likely comes from a read error, as the CDR3 has no conserved phenylalanine or tryptophan at its end. The rearrangement links TRBV6-6 to TRBJ1-4; D might be TRBD1 (6 bases). The CDR3 totals 15 residues. CDR1 is MNHNY, CDR2 SVGAGI, per germline (reference sequence). Trimming shortened V by 4 bases and J by 5 bases, and 14 bases separated the two germline ends. The CDR3: CASSSFAGANEKLFS. DNA of the CDR3: TGTGCCAGCAGTTCTTTTGCAGGGGCGAATGAAAAACTGTTTTCT.

The chain has TRBV18 and TRBJ2-5; TRBD1 matches at 7 bases. Germline values: CDR1 KGHSH, CDR2 LQKENI. V shed 4 bases, J shed 4 bases, and the junction held 6 bases outside the gene matches. This CDR3 contains 14 residues. CDR3 region: CASSRQGMTETQYF. The DNA for the CDR3 is TGTGCCAGCTCACGACAGGGTATGACAGAGACCCAGTACTTC.

This clonotype has more than one count but fewer than ten. The V and J genes are TRBV29-1 and TRBJ1-2; no firm D call. Looked up from germline, CDR1 is SQVTM and CDR2 is ANQGSEA. The length of the CDR3 is 11 residues. V lost 4 bases, J lost 11 bases, and 14 bases lay in between. CDR3 in DNA: TGCAGCGTTGGATCACAGAGGACTTACACCTTC. Its translation: CSVGSQRTYTF.